This T cell receptor (beta chain) emerged from a study of long-term antiretroviral therapy in people with HIV. Overall study findings and caveats: HIV repertoires spanned tighter CDR3 length ranges than controls did. In samples taken after ART, diversity increased but remained below transplant donor control levels. Dating from the mid-2000s to the late 2010s, the blood was possibly obtained under older ART regimens.

On this clone itself: What it recognizes is unknown.

Samples were assayed with immunoSEQ v3.0 at survey level. Only in-frame clones appear in the TCRdb table, and some are missing; sequencing was by immunoSEQ multiplex PCR. The table shows roughly 14,000 clones, with about 80% occurring only once. The CDR3 loop spans 13 amino acids. Per germline, CDR1 WSHSY and CDR2 SAAADI. V gave up 5 bases and J gave up 6 bases, with 11 bases separating them. This chain links TRBV10-2 with TRBJ2-4; D possibly corresponds to TRBD1 (6 bases). The clonotype comes from a man aged 35 to 55 with HIV. This material consisted of unsorted PBMCs, taken 1.3 years before starting antiretroviral therapy. The CDR3 coding sequence is TGCGCCAGCAGTCAACAGGGAAGAAACATTCAGTACTTC. Translated, it gives CASSQQGRNIQYF.